This entry lists 19 T cell receptor beta chains sequenced from one sample in a study of Graves' ophthalmopathy and Graves' hyperthyroidism. Transcripts of RNA were the source for amplifying TCR beta CDR3 regions. The workflow started with a first-round RT-PCR run with HTBI primers and then moved on to a second-round multiplex PCR. Each CDR3 protein is one row after TCRdb ran MiXCR on the multiplex PCR reads. Of roughly 600,000 distinct CDR3 sequences in the sample, less than 45% were seen once. Input material: peripheral blood or thyroid tissue (not recorded which). These receptors all stem from an adult man with Graves' hyperthyroidism.

This clonotype came up many times. This chain links TRBV20-1 with TRBJ1-2; possible D gene TRBD1, 5 bases. Germline values: CDR1 DFQATT, CDR2 SNEGSKA (reference sequence). V shed 0 bases and J shed 7 bases, with 21 bases lying between them. The CDR3 extends over 16 amino acids. CDR3 protein: CSARDEFVAGEAGYTF. In nucleotides, the CDR3 is TGCAGTGCTAGAGATGAATTTGTCGCGGGGGAGGCTGGCTACACCTTC.

The chain couples TRBV3-1 to TRBJ1-1; a weak D match, TRBD1 (5 bases). Trimming removed 4 bases from V and 10 bases from J, with 16 bases in between. Germline lookup yields CDR1 LGHDT and CDR2 YNNKEL (reference sequence). The CDR3 is 13 amino acids. The CDR3 loop is CASSLPRQGPAFF. CDR3 DNA: TGTGCCAGCAGCCTTCCCAGGCAGGGACCAGCTTTCTTT.

This clonotype showed up many times. The J gene is TRBJ2-7, the V gene TRBV29-1; 11 bases are a match to TRBD2. Germline assignment: CDR1 SQVTM and CDR2 ANQGSEA. With V trimmed by 6 bases and J by 9 bases, 16 bases remained unmatched. The CDR3 has 15 amino acids. CDR3 sequence: CSVALLAGAGTGQYF. The CDR3 DNA is TGCAGCGTCGCTTTACTAGCGGGAGCAGGGACGGGGCAGTACTTC.

This clonotype was picked up many times. The genes are TRBV7-8 and TRBJ2-7; the D gene is possibly TRBD1 (5 bases). The V gene lost 1 base and the J gene lost 6 bases, with 13 bases spanning the gap. CDR3 length: 14 residues. Germline assignment: CDR1 SGHVS and CDR2 FQNEAQ. CDR3 DNA sequence: TGTGCCAGCAGCTTAGGGCGCAGGGTTGGCGAGCAGTACTTC. Translation: CASSLGRRVGEQYF.

The chain uses TRBV10-3 and TRBJ1-1, with TRBD1 identical over 10 bases. The length of the CDR3 is 15 residues. In germline, CDR1 is ENHRY, CDR2 SYGVKD. Losses at the gene ends were 2 bases for V and 3 bases for J; bases not matched to a gene: 3. The CDR3 loop reads CAISEGTGEYTEAFF. Here the CDR3 DNA reads TGTGCCATCAGTGAGGGGACAGGGGAGTACACTGAAGCTTTCTTT.

This clonotype was seen repeatedly, ten times or more. The rearrangement joins TRBV3-1 to TRBJ1-6; D not certain. CDR1 and CDR2 (germline): LGHDT, YNNKEL (reference sequence). Trimming took 2 bases from V and 5 from J, leaving 10 bases between them. CDR3 length: 15 amino acids. CDR3 sequence (DNA): TGTGCCAGCAGCCAAAGGTGGGGTGATAATTCACCCCTCCACTTT. Its translation: CASSQRWGDNSPLHF. Full variable domain (missing parts from reference TRBV3-1 and TRBJ1-6): DTAVSQTPKYLVTQMGNDKSIKCEQNLGHDTMYWYKQDSKKFLKIMFSYNNKELIINETVPNRFSPKSPDKAHLNLHINSLELGDSAVYFCASSQRWGDNSPLHFGNGTRLTVT.

The gene calls are TRBV5-6 and TRBJ2-5; D may be TRBD1 (5 bases). The end of the DNA fits TRBJ2-7 better, so the J call may be wrong. This CDR3 contains 13 residues. Germline V gives CDR1 SGHDT, CDR2 YYEEEE. The chain's CDR3 is CASSQALRVEQYF. DNA of the CDR3: TGTGCCAGCAGCCAAGCCCTCAGGGTCGAGCAGTACTTC.

The chain is built from TRBV5-6 and TRBJ1-1; D might be TRBD1 (5 bases). This CDR3 comprises 15 residues. V was pared by 3 bases and J by 7 bases, with 19 bases between. Germline CDR1 is SGHDT and CDR2 is YYEEEE. DNA for the CDR3: TGTGCCAGCAGCTCGTCCACAGGTGGAGGGCTTGAAGCTTTCTTT. Translated, it gives CASSSSTGGGLEAFF.

The V and J genes are TRBV7-3 and TRBJ2-7, with D perhaps TRBD1 or TRBD2 (5 bases each). Germline lookup yields CDR1 SGHTA and CDR2 FQGTGA. Trimming took 0 bases from V and 4 from J, leaving 16 bases between them. The CDR3 has 16 residues. This CDR3 is CASSLTGPTLPYEQYF. CDR3 DNA: TGTGCCAGCAGCTTAACGGGACCCACTCTCCCGTACGAGCAGTACTTC.

This clonotype was picked up many times. The rearrangement uses TRBV6-5 and TRBJ1-1; 8 bases match TRBD1. V shed 5 bases, J shed 9 bases, and the junction held 5 bases outside the gene matches. The CDR3 runs to 12 residues. Germline V gives CDR1 MNHEY, CDR2 SVGAGI. This chain's CDR3 is CASSTGQGKAFF. CDR3 DNA: TGTGCCAGCAGTACAGGACAGGGAAAAGCTTTCTTT.

The table lists this clonotype with many counts. V and J are TRBV7-8 and TRBJ1-2; D might be TRBD1 (6 bases). Germline assignment: CDR1 SGHVS and CDR2 FQNEAQ. This CDR3 contains 15 residues. Trimming removed 5 bases at V and 1 base at J, with 14 bases between. CDR3 nucleotides: TGTGCCAGCAGCCTGAGGACAGCCGTTAACTATGGCTACACCTTC. This encodes CASSLRTAVNYGYTF.

The chain is built from TRBV9 and TRBJ2-5; D could derive from TRBD1 or TRBD2 (5 bases each). The J call may be mistaken, given a closer DNA end match to TRBJ2-4. This CDR3 comprises 12 residues. In germline, CDR1 is SGDLS, CDR2 YYNGEE. The CDR3 sequence is CASSGQGDIQYF. DNA for the CDR3: TGTGCCAGCAGCGGGCAGGGAGACATTCAGTACTTC.

This clonotype was seen many times. The rearrangement links TRBV12-3 or TRBV12-4 to TRBJ2-7; D perhaps matches TRBD2 (6 bases). With 4 bases removed from V and 2 bases from J, the gap between germline ends came to 15 bases. The CDR3 totals 15 residues. CDR3 nucleotide sequence: TGTGCCAGCAGTTCCCGACTAGTAGGAGCCTACGAGCAGTACTTC. Translation gives CASSSRLVGAYEQYF.

A few counts support this clonotype. The rearrangement links TRBV24-1 to TRBJ2-2; 10 bases align to TRBD2. This CDR3 is 13 amino acids long. V was clipped by 9 bases and J by 4 bases; unmatched bases: 1. Germline V lookup: CDR1 KGHDR, CDR2 SFDVKD. The CDR3 nucleotides are TGTGCCACCGGGACTAGCGTCACCGGGGAGCTGTTTTTT. Protein: CATGTSVTGELFF.

This clonotype was recorded a few times. The chain recombines TRBV28 with TRBJ2-7; TRBD1 matches 9 bases. Germline V CDR1 and CDR2: MDHEN, SYDVKM. V dropped 7 bases and J dropped 2; count of bases not matched to a gene: 3. The CDR3 is 13 residues long. The CDR3 loop reads CASTRDRAYEQYF. The CDR3, as DNA: TGTGCCAGCACCCGGGACAGGGCCTACGAGCAGTACTTC.

The V gene is TRBV7-8, the J gene TRBJ1-5; possible D gene TRBD1, 6 bases. This CDR3 spans 16 amino acids. Trimming cost V 6 bases and J 0 bases, with 15 bases left between them. Germline V gene sequence: CDR1 SGHVS, CDR2 FQNEAQ. CDR3: CASRLGGTSSNQPQHF. CDR3 coding DNA: TGTGCCAGCAGACTAGGGGGGACGAGTAGCAATCAGCCCCAGCATTTT.

This clonotype was found a few times. The chain links TRBV30 to TRBJ1-1; D is perhaps TRBD1 (5 bases). Germline CDR1 reads GTSNPN; CDR2 reads SVGIG (reference sequence). Between the trimmed V and J ends, which lost 8 bases and 11 bases, there was a span of 9 bases. The CDR3 is 8 amino acids. CDR3 amino acids: CAGDGAFF. CDR3 bases: TGTGCCGGGGACGGGGCTTTCTTT.

This rearrangement joins TRBV29-1 to TRBJ2-3; maybe TRBD2 (6 bases). Germline V lookup: CDR1 SQVTM, CDR2 ANQGSEA. V dropped 0 bases and J dropped 1 base, with 11 bases sitting between them. The CDR3 has 15 residues. The chain's CDR3 is CSVEDTGEGTDTQYF. In DNA form, the CDR3 reads TGCAGCGTTGAAGATACGGGGGAAGGCACAGATACGCAGTATTTT.

This clonotype was observed many times. V gene TRBV19 combines with J gene TRBJ1-1, with a tentative D call TRBD1 (6 bases). V was cut by 4 bases and J by 6 bases, with 18 bases left in between. The CDR3 is 15 amino acids. Germline CDR1 LNHDA, CDR2 SQIVND (reference sequence). The DNA for the CDR3 is TGTGCCAGTAGTAAGAACACCGCAGGGGACCCTGAAGCTTTCTTT. Translating gives CASSKNTAGDPEAFF.